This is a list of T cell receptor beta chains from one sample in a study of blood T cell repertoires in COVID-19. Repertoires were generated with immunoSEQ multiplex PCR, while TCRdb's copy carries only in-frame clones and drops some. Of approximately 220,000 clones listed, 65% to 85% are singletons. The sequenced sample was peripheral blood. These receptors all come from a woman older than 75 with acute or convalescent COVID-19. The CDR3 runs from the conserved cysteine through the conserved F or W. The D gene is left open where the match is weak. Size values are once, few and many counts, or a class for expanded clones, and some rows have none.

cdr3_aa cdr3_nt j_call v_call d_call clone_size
CAWSVMASGGTF TGTGCCTGGAGTGTAATGGCCTCAGGGGGCACCTTC TRBJ1-2 TRBV30 TRBD1 -
CASSEYGTEGAQYF TGTGCCAGCAGTGAATACGGGACGGAGGGAGCGCAGTATTTT TRBJ2-3 TRBV25-1 - -
CATAGTSGGARVTGELFF TGTGCCACCGCCGGGACTAGCGGGGGGGCCAGGGTCACCGGGGAGCTGTTTTTT TRBJ2-2 TRBV24-1 TRBD2 -
CSVFGGLDYGYTF TGCAGCGTTTTTGGGGGGTTGGACTATGGCTACACCTTC TRBJ1-2 TRBV29-1 - -
CAISTGFGNTEAFF TGTGCCATCAGCACAGGATTTGGGAACACTGAAGCTTTCTTT TRBJ1-1 TRBV10-3 - -
CASSSLSGRVYEQYF TGTGCCAGCAGTTCGCTTAGCGGGAGAGTGTACGAGCAGTACTTC TRBJ2-7 TRBV6-2/TRBV6-3 TRBD2 -
CASRQGPTNEKLFF TGTGCCAGCAGACAGGGGCCAACTAATGAAAAACTGTTTTTT TRBJ1-4 TRBV7-2 TRBD1 -
CASGADYNQPQHF TGTGCCAGCGGAGCGGATTACAATCAGCCCCAGCATTTT TRBJ1-5 TRBV2 - -
CASSARTGSGGKLFF TGTGCCAGCAGTGCCCGGACAGGGAGCGGAGGAAAACTGTTTTTT TRBJ1-4 TRBV2 TRBD1 -
CASSRLWGGYGEKLFF TGCGCCAGCAGCCGATTATGGGGGGGTTATGGTGAAAAACTGTTTTTT TRBJ1-4 TRBV4-1 - -
CASSLRLAGETGELFF TGCGCCAGCAGCTTGAGACTAGCGGGGGAGACCGGGGAGCTGTTTTTT TRBJ2-2 TRBV5-1 TRBD2 few
CASSATGLAAPRDTQYF TGTGCCAGCAGCGCCACGGGACTAGCGGCCCCTAGGGATACGCAGTATTTT TRBJ2-3 TRBV7-9 TRBD2 -
CASAAGTGGSYEQYF TGTGCCAGCGCTGCCGGGACAGGGGGCTCCTACGAGCAGTACTTC TRBJ2-7 TRBV11-2 TRBD1 -
CARSLPLAGEQFF TGTGCCAGAAGCCTGCCACTAGCGGGTGAGCAGTTCTTC TRBJ2-1 TRBV5-3 TRBD2 -
CASRYYRGVNTEAFF TGTGCCAGCAGGTACTACAGGGGAGTGAACACTGAAGCTTTCTTT TRBJ1-1 TRBV6-6 TRBD1 -
CATAGGTYVRQYF TGTGCCACAGCAGGTGGTACATACGTCCGACAGTACTTC TRBJ2-7 TRBV10-3 - -
CASSEQGYSNQPQHF TGTGCCAGTAGTGAACAGGGATATAGCAATCAGCCCCAGCATTTT TRBJ1-5 TRBV19 - few
CASTRLGYGYTF TGTGCCAGCACTAGACTAGGGTATGGCTACACCTTC TRBJ1-2 TRBV6-5 - -
CASSKPPGLAVDTQYF TGTGCCAGTAGTAAACCCCCCGGACTAGCGGTAGATACGCAGTATTTT TRBJ2-3 TRBV19 TRBD2 -
CASSLRDRKLYGYTF TGTGCCAGTAGTTTAAGGGACAGAAAACTTTATGGCTACACCTTC TRBJ1-2 TRBV19 TRBD1 few
CSARGANEQFF TGCAGTGCTAGAGGCGCCAATGAGCAGTTCTTC TRBJ2-1 TRBV20-1 - -
CASSFLDRAYEQYF TGCGCCAGCAGCTTCTTGGACAGGGCCTACGAGCAGTACTTC TRBJ2-7 TRBV5-1 TRBD1 -
CASSLLSGGPEQFF TGTGCCAGCAGCCTTTTATCCGGAGGGCCTGAGCAGTTCTTC TRBJ2-1 TRBV3-1/TRBV3-2 - -
CASSETGINQPQHF TGTGCCAGCAGCGAGACAGGGATCAATCAGCCCCAGCATTTT TRBJ1-5 TRBV11-3 TRBD1 -
CAWTSSEGQPQHF TGTGCCTGGACATCTAGTGAGGGTCAGCCCCAGCATTTT TRBJ1-5 TRBV30 - -
CASSSNYEQYF TGCGCCAGCAGCTCTAACTACGAGCAGTACTTC TRBJ2-7 TRBV5-1 - -
CASSTGRPSYEQYF TGTGCCAGCAGCACCGGGAGACCCTCCTACGAGCAGTACTTC TRBJ2-7 TRBV21-1 - medium-sized
CASSPPGSGYTF TGTGCCAGCAGTCCACCGGGGAGTGGCTACACCTTC TRBJ1-2 TRBV12-3/TRBV12-4 - -
CAWEGQPVGNTIYF TGTGCCTGGGAAGGACAGCCTGTTGGAAACACCATATATTTT TRBJ1-3 TRBV30 - once
CASSSGLGKDTQYF TGTGCCAGCAGCTCGGGACTAGGTAAAGATACGCAGTATTTT TRBJ2-3 TRBV7-3 TRBD2 -
CASSLSRGGANVLTF TGTGCCAGCAGTTTATCACGGGGTGGGGCCAACGTCCTGACTTTC TRBJ2-6 TRBV27 - -
CASSHRQGAIHNEQFF TGCGCCAGCAGCCACAGACAGGGGGCCATACACAATGAGCAGTTCTTC TRBJ2-1 TRBV4-3 TRBD1 -
CASSLGGGGSYEQYF TGTGCCAGCAGCTTGGGAGGGGGGGGATCCTACGAGCAGTACTTC TRBJ2-7 TRBV7-2 - -
CASSPSRETNEKLFF TGTGCCAGCAGTCCGTCCAGGGAAACTAATGAAAAACTGTTTTTT TRBJ1-4 TRBV6-1 - -
CAISEEGARYGYTF TGTGCCATCAGTGAGGAGGGGGCCCGATATGGCTACACCTTC TRBJ1-2 TRBV10-3 TRBD1 -
CSVSPSRGTEAFF TGCAGCGTATCACCTTCCCGAGGCACTGAAGCTTTCTTT TRBJ1-1 TRBV29-1 - -
CASSYPSGSDGELFF TGTGCCAGCAGTTACCCATCGGGGTCGGACGGGGAGCTGTTTTTT TRBJ2-2 TRBV6-5 - -
CASSVGGENTEAFF TGTGCCAGCAGCGTAGGGGGGGAGAACACTGAAGCTTTCTTT TRBJ1-1 TRBV9 - -
CASSRRLAGTAWREQFF TGTGCCAGCAGCCGTCGACTAGCGGGAACGGCCTGGAGGGAGCAGTTCTTC TRBJ2-1 TRBV3-1/TRBV3-2 TRBD2 -
CASSLERDYGYTF TGTGCCAGCAGCTTGGAGAGGGATTATGGCTACACCTTC TRBJ1-2 TRBV5-6 - -
CASSPIIGQLNTEAFF TGTGCCAGCAGCCCGATTATAGGACAGTTGAACACTGAAGCTTTCTTT TRBJ1-1 TRBV9 - -
CASSSLGSGRANEQFF TGTGCCAGCAGTTCCCTTGGTAGCGGGAGGGCCAATGAGCAGTTCTTC TRBJ2-1 TRBV28 TRBD2 -
CASSPGQGGPLKEKLFF TGTGCCAGCAGCCCGGGACAGGGGGGGCCTCTTAAGGAAAAACTGTTTTTT TRBJ1-4 TRBV5-4 TRBD1 -
CASSKAPGMNYNSPLHF TGTGCCAGCAGCAAGGCTCCAGGGATGAACTATAATTCACCCCTCCACTTT TRBJ1-6 TRBV7-2 - -
CASSKAGCPEGTEAFF TGTGCCAGCAGCAAAGCTGGCTGCCCGGAGGGCACTGAAGCTTTCTTT TRBJ1-1 TRBV21-1 - once
CASSQVLGGSEAFF TGTGCCAGCAGCCAAGTTCTGGGAGGAAGTGAAGCTTTCTTT TRBJ1-1 TRBV3-1/TRBV3-2 - -
CASSFHSRGGNQPQHF TGTGCCAGTAGTTTTCACTCGCGGGGAGGCAATCAGCCCCAGCATTTT TRBJ1-5 TRBV19 - few
CASSQDFLIDGYTF TGTGCCAGCAGCCAGGACTTCCTCATAGACGGCTACACCTTC TRBJ1-2 TRBV28 - -
CASSLSASGVNTGELFF TGTGCCAGCAGCTTATCCGCTAGCGGGGTAAACACCGGGGAGCTGTTTTTT TRBJ2-2 TRBV11-2 TRBD2 few
CASRRQGYNEQFF TGTGCCAGCAGACGACAGGGATATAATGAGCAGTTCTTC TRBJ2-1 TRBV6-5 TRBD1 -
CASSLSSHNEQFF TGTGCCAGCAGTTTATCGTCTCACAATGAGCAGTTCTTC TRBJ2-1 TRBV28 - -
CASSPGGDSNQPQHF TGTGCCAGCTCACCGGGAGGGGATAGCAATCAGCCCCAGCATTTT TRBJ1-5 TRBV18 - -
CSYRDTIMNTEAFF TGCAGCTACCGGGACACAATAATGAACACTGAAGCTTTCTTT TRBJ1-1 TRBV29-1 - -
CAISESKGFGEKLFF TGTGCCATCAGTGAGTCCAAGGGGTTCGGAGAAAAACTGTTTTTT TRBJ1-4 TRBV10-3 - -
CSASPGSRQYF TGCAGTGCTAGCCCCGGGAGTCGGCAGTACTTC TRBJ2-7 TRBV20-1 - -
CASSLTGLAEETQYF TGTGCCAGCAGCTTAACGGGACTAGCAGAAGAGACCCAGTACTTC TRBJ2-5 TRBV7-3 TRBD2 -
CASSLRGAQPQHF TGTGCCAGCAGTTTGCGGGGTGCTCAGCCCCAGCATTTT TRBJ1-5 TRBV12-3/TRBV12-4 - -
CASSLAGSGGYTF TGTGCCAGCAGCTTAGCGGGGAGCGGAGGCTACACCTTC TRBJ1-2 TRBV7-2 - few
CASSKGMGTQEYEQYF TGTGCCAGCAGCAAAGGGATGGGGACTCAGGAATACGAGCAGTACTTC TRBJ2-7 TRBV21-1 - -
CASSLLAGAGTQYF TGTGCCAGCAGCTTGCTGGCAGGGGCGGGCACCCAGTACTTC TRBJ2-5 TRBV5-6 - -